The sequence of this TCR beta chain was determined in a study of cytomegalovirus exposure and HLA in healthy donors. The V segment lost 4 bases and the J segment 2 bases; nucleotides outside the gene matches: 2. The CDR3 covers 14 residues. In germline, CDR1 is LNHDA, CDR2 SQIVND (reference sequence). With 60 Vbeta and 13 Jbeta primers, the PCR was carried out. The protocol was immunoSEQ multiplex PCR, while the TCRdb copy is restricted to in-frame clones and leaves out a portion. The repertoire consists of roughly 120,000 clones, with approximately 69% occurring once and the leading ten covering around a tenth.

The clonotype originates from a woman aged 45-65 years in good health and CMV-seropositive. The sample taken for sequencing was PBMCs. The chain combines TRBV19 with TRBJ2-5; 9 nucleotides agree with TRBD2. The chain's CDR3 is CASSTTSGQETQYF. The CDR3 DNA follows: TGTGCCAGTAGTACGACTAGCGGTCAAGAGACCCAGTACTTC.